Each of the 24 T cell receptor beta chains below was sequenced from the same sample in a study of Graves' ophthalmopathy and Graves' hyperthyroidism. As the template, RNA transcripts were used to amplify TCR beta CDR3 regions. In the first round, RT-PCR was carried out with HTBI primers, and a multiplex PCR formed the second round. TCRdb re-derived calls from the multiplex PCR reads in MiXCR, one entry per CDR3 protein. The sample shows 400,000 to 450,000 distinct CDR3 sequences, roughly 21% of them seen only once. The source material was peripheral blood. The receptor set was obtained from a young woman with stable Graves' hyperthyroidism.

The chain carries TRBV12-3 or TRBV12-4 and TRBJ2-6; tentatively, D is TRBD1 (6 bases). The CDR3 loop spans 16 amino acids. Trimming took off 3 bases at V and 3 bases at J, with 12 bases between the two ends. The CDR3 is CASSLQGRGGANVLTF. The DNA for the CDR3 is TGTGCCAGCAGTTTGCAGGGGCGTGGTGGGGCCAACGTCCTGACTTTC.

In its sample, this clonotype was seen many times. Sequence at one end of the junction differs from germline and may be a read error. The V call is TRBV29-1, the J call TRBJ2-1; TRBD1 matches at 7 bases. Germline lookup yields CDR1 SQVTM and CDR2 ANQGSEA. The CDR3 runs 16 residues. The CDR3 coding sequence is TGCAGCGTTGAAGATCTTGTGACAGGGATAAGCAATGAGAAGTTCTTC. This translates into CSVEDLVTGISNEKFF.

This clonotype showed up many times. This sequence joins TRBV30 and TRBJ1-2; 7 bases fit TRBD1. After removal of 4 bases from V and 6 bases from J, the junction contained 8 bases not matched to a gene. The CDR3 is 13 amino acids. Germline V gene lookup returns CDR1 GTSNPN and CDR2 SVGIG (reference sequence). The CDR3 coding sequence is TGTGCCTGGACCATCACAGGGGACCATGGCTACACCTTC. Its translation: CAWTITGDHGYTF. The entire variable domain, with the rest obtained from reference TRBV30 and TRBJ1-2, is as follows: SQTIHQWPATLVQPVGSPLSLECTVEGTSNPNLYWYRQAAGRGLQLLFYSVGIGQISSEVPQNLSASRPQDRQFILSSKKLLLSDSGFYLCAWTITGDHGYTFGSGTRLTVV.

This clonotype was detected only once. The chain links TRBV11-2 to TRBJ1-5; D not certain. CDR3 length: 16 residues. The germline V gene encodes CDR1 SGHAT and CDR2 FQNNGV. Trimming stripped 1 base from V and 2 bases from J, with 12 bases between. CDR3 amino acids: CASSLVEWARNQPQHF. CDR3 nucleotide sequence: TGTGCCAGCAGCTTAGTTGAGTGGGCCCGCAATCAGCCCCAGCATTTT.

This clonotype was counted at least ten times. The rearrangement joins TRBV19 to TRBJ2-7, with TRBD1 as a possible D gene (5 bases). The CDR3 totals 15 residues. Trimming shortened V by 3 bases and J by 2 bases, and 14 bases separated the two germline ends. Germline assignment: CDR1 LNHDA and CDR2 SQIVND (reference sequence). The CDR3 nucleotides read TGTGCCAGTAGTATGTTGCCCGGACAAGCCTACGAGCAGTACTTC. It specifies CASSMLPGQAYEQYF.

Comment on this clonotype: This may be a read error: a much more frequent sequence differs by one nucleotide. V and J are TRBV7-6 and TRBJ2-5, with 10 positions matching TRBD2. This CDR3 has 15 residues. Germline V CDR1 and CDR2: SGHVS, FNYEAQ. The CDR3 is CASSRTSGLQETRYF. The CDR3 nucleotides read TGTGCCAGCAGCAGGACTAGCGGACTCCAAGAGACCCGGTACTTC. The full variable domain, its missing parts supplied by reference TRBV7-6 and TRBJ2-5, is GAGVSQSPRYKVTKRGQDVALRCDPISGHVSLYWYRQALGQGPEFLTYFNYEAQQDKSGLPNDRFSAERPEGSISTLTIQRTEQRDSAMYRCASSRTSGLQETRYFGPGTRLLVL.

This clonotype was detected ten times or more. V is TRBV15 and J is TRBJ1-3; D possibly corresponds to TRBD1 (5 bases). The CDR3 spans 15 residues. CDR1 LNHNV and CDR2 YYDKDF come from the germline V gene (reference sequence). Trimming took off 3 bases at V and 0 bases at J, with 9 bases between the two ends. In nucleotides, the CDR3 is TGTGCCACCAGCAGGCAGAGGGGCTCTGGAAACACCATATATTTT. Its translation is CATSRQRGSGNTIYF.

This clonotype has at least ten counts. CDR3 sequence: CSARDGWNLDQPQHF. The CDR3 DNA sequence: TGCAGTGCTAGAGATGGGTGGAATCTTGATCAGCCCCAGCATTTT. The chain joins TRBV20-1 to TRBJ1-5; unclear D gene. There are 15 residues in the CDR3. V was clipped by 0 bases and J by 5 bases, with 14 bases between them. Germline assignment: CDR1 DFQATT and CDR2 SNEGSKA (reference sequence).

There are a few counts of this clonotype. The V gene is TRBV4-1, the J gene TRBJ2-7; a possible D gene is TRBD1 (5 bases). V was pared by 0 bases and J by 3 bases, with 9 bases between. Germline V lookup: CDR1 MGHRA, CDR2 YSYEKL. The CDR3 runs to 14 residues. This chain's CDR3 is CASSQDTGRYEQYF. DNA of the CDR3: TGCGCCAGCAGCCAAGATACAGGCCGCTACGAGCAGTACTTC.

This clonotype occurred many times. The V call is TRBV5-6, the J call TRBJ2-7; 9 bases align to TRBD1. Germline CDR1 and CDR2: SGHDT and YYEEEE. This CDR3 spans 15 amino acids. J gave up 4 bases and V 4 bases, and 9 bases lay outside the gene matches. In DNA, the CDR3 is TGTGCCAGCAGCCTGCGGACAGGGGCCCCATACGAGCAGTACTTC. Protein product: CASSLRTGAPYEQYF. The full variable domain, in which reference TRBV5-6 and TRBJ2-7 provide the parts outside the CDR3, is DAGVTQSPTHLIKTRGQQVTLRCSPKSGHDTVSWYQQALGQGPQFIFQYYEEEERQRGNFPDRFSGHQFPNYSSELNVNALLLGDSALYLCASSLRTGAPYEQYFGPGTRLTVT.

Many counts were recorded for this clonotype. The limits of the CDR3 on the DNA are not certain, so only TCRdb's listed CDR3 is given. V is TRBV29-1 and J is TRBJ1-2; the table names TRBD1, a call not compared with the DNA. The CDR3 sequence runs 10 residues, both termini included. Per germline, CDR1 SQVTM and CDR2 ANQGSEA. The CDR3 is CSVFGAGYTF.

The rearrangement links TRBV2 to TRBJ2-5; D uncertain. V was shortened by 5 bases and J by 5 bases, with 9 bases between the two germline ends. The CDR3 runs to 12 residues. The germline CDR1 and CDR2 sequences are SNHLY and FYNNEI. The CDR3 spells CASSSEAETQYF. The CDR3 nucleotides read TGTGCCAGCAGTAGTGAAGCCGAGACCCAGTACTTC.

The chain is built from TRBV6-1 and TRBJ2-1; TRBD2 aligns across 8 bases. CDR3 length: 15 amino acids. Germline V lookup: CDR1 MNHNS, CDR2 SASEGT. The junction had 5 bases not matched to a gene; V was cut back by 1 base and J by 6 bases. The CDR3 DNA is TGTGCCAGCAGTGAAGGAGCGGGAGCTAGCAATGAGCAGTTCTTC. This encodes CASSEGAGASNEQFF.

This clonotype has a count of ten or more. The chain links TRBV25-1 to TRBJ2-5; 9 nucleotides agree with TRBD1. With 5 bases clipped from V and 3 bases from J, the junction kept 7 bases outside the gene matches. Germline CDR1 is MGHDK and CDR2 is SYGVNS. CDR3 length: 15 amino acids. In DNA form, the CDR3 reads TGTGCCAGCAGTACCCCCGGGACAGGGAAAGAGACCCAGTACTTC. This translates into CASSTPGTGKETQYF.

This chain links TRBV6-1 with TRBJ1-1; 7 bases are shared with TRBD1. Looked up from germline, CDR1 is MNHNS and CDR2 is SASEGT. J lost 0 bases, V lost 6 bases, and 4 bases had no gene match. The CDR3 is 14 residues long. The CDR3, as DNA: TGTGCCAGCAGGACCGGACAGGTGAACACTGAAGCTTTCTTT. Translation gives CASRTGQVNTEAFF.

This clonotype was seen repeatedly, ten times or more. The chain links TRBV6-5 to TRBJ2-7; tentatively, D is TRBD1 (5 bases). In germline, CDR1 is MNHEY, CDR2 SVGAGI. The germline V and J ends were trimmed by 2 bases and 10 bases, with 15 bases remaining between them. CDR3 length: 13 residues. This CDR3 is CASSYRQGTEQYF. CDR3 sequence (DNA): TGTGCCAGCAGTTACAGGCAGGGAACCGAACAGTACTTC.

This clonotype showed up just a few times. V usage is TRBV5-6 and J usage is TRBJ1-1; D unresolved. V lost 2 bases and J lost 0, with 11 bases in between. The CDR3 totals 15 residues. Germline lookup yields CDR1 SGHDT and CDR2 YYEEEE. The CDR3 DNA reads TGTGCCAGCAGCTTATCACGCTTCATGAACACTGAAGCTTTCTTT. Residues: CASSLSRFMNTEAFF.

This clonotype was observed many times. The gene calls are TRBV10-3 and TRBJ2-7; 10 bases agree with TRBD1. Trimming at V came to 3 bases and at J to 6 bases, leaving 5 bases not matched to a gene. The CDR3 runs to 14 residues. Germline-derived CDR1 and CDR2 are ENHRY and SYGVKD. In nucleotides, the CDR3 is TGTGCCATCAGTGAAAGGGACAGGGGTAGCGAGCAGTACTTC. It encodes CAISERDRGSEQYF.

This clonotype showed up just a few times. The conserved phenylalanine or tryptophan is not found at the CDR3 terminus, so this likely reflects a read error. The V and J genes are TRBV24-1 and TRBJ2-2; TRBD1 aligns across 7 bases. The CDR3 totals 15 residues. CDR1 and CDR2 (germline): KGHDR, SFDVKD. J gave up 3 bases and V 8 bases, and 8 bases lay outside the gene matches. The CDR3 DNA follows: TGTGCCACCAACTCCGGGACAGTAGACACCGGGGAGCTGTTTCTT. Its protein is CATNSGTVDTGELFL.

This clonotype was observed many times. The rearrangement links TRBV3-1 to TRBJ1-1; D remains unclear. With 2 bases removed from V and 0 bases from J, the gap between germline ends came to 4 bases. Germline assignment: CDR1 LGHDT and CDR2 YNNKEL (reference sequence). This CDR3 spans 13 amino acids. This CDR3 reads CASSQQMNTEAFF. In DNA form, the CDR3 reads TGTGCCAGCAGCCAACAGATGAACACTGAAGCTTTCTTT.

There are a few counts of this clonotype. This may arise from a read error, as a much more abundant clone is one base away. The chain couples TRBV7-8 to TRBJ2-5; the match to TRBD2 covers 16 bases. The CDR3 length is 16 residues. The V gene's germline CDR1 is SGHVS and CDR2 FQNEAQ. CDR3 sequence (DNA): TGTGCCAGCAGCCTGGGACTAGCGGGAGGGCGAGAGGCCCAGTACTTC. Residues: CASSLGLAGGREAQYF.

In this sample, this clonotype turned up many times. This chain connects TRBV6-5 to TRBJ1-2; no clear D gene. Germline V gene sequence: CDR1 MNHEY, CDR2 SVGAGI. V was pared by 0 bases and J by 3 bases, with 8 bases between. The CDR3 has 14 amino acids. CDR3 in amino acids: CASSYSDVYYGYTF. CDR3 bases: TGTGCCAGCAGTTACTCGGACGTGTACTATGGCTACACCTTC.

In its sample, this clonotype was seen many times. Given a much more abundant clone one base away, this may be a read error. This sequence joins TRBV20-1 and TRBJ2-7; D may be TRBD2 (5 bases). Deletions cut 6 bases from V and 1 base from J, with 7 bases between. CDR3 length equals 11 residues. In germline, CDR1 is DFQATT, CDR2 SNEGSKA (reference sequence). The CDR3 spells CSADSSYEQYF. In DNA form, the CDR3 reads TGCAGTGCGGACTCTTCCTACGAGCAGTACTTC.

This clonotype has a count of ten or more. This rearrangement joins TRBV20-1 to TRBJ2-7, with TRBD2 matching over 7 bases. Germline loops: CDR1 DFQATT, CDR2 SNEGSKA (reference sequence). V trimming: 3 bases; J trimming: 3 bases; junction bases outside the gene matches: 8. The CDR3 runs to 14 residues. The CDR3 spells CSASNLAVGYEQYF. The CDR3 DNA sequence: TGCAGTGCTAGTAACCTAGCGGTGGGCTACGAGCAGTACTTC.